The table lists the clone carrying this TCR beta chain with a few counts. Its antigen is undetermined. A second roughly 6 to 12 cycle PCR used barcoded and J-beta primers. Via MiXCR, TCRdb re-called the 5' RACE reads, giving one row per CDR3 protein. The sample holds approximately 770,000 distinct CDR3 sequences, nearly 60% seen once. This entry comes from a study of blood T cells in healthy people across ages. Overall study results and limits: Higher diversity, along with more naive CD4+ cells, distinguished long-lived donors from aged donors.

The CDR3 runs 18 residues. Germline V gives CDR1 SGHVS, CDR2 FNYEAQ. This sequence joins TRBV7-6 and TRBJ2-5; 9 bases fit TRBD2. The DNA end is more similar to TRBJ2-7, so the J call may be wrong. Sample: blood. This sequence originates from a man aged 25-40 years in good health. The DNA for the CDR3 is TGTGCCAGCAGCTTAAGGAATCCAGCGGGGGGTTTTGCCTACGAGCAGTACTTC. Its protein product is CASSLRNPAGGFAYEQYF.